These 15 T cell receptor beta chains share one sample of origin, sequenced in a study of cytomegalovirus exposure and HLA in healthy donors. With 60 Vbeta and 13 Jbeta primers, the PCR was carried out. The data were produced by immunoSEQ multiplex PCR, yet TCRdb's version contains in-frame clones alone and is incomplete. The table shows roughly 100,000 clones, with 65% to 85% occurring only once. The sample was PBMCs. The receptors shown here come from a male donor in good health and CMV-seropositive.

The CDR3 spells CASSSSPDSPLHF. Here the CDR3 DNA reads TGTGCCAGCAGCTCCAGTCCTGATTCACCCCTCCACTTT. The V and J genes are TRBV7-9 and TRBJ1-6; no clear D gene. The CDR3 is 13 residues long. The ends were cut back, 4 bases at V and 8 bases at J, with 9 bases in the middle. Germline CDR1 and CDR2: SEHNR and FQNEAQ (reference sequence).

J is TRBJ2-1 and V is TRBV5-1, with D perhaps matching TRBD2 (5 bases). This CDR3 has 13 residues. Germline CDR1 is SGHRS and CDR2 is YFSETQ. V shed 3 bases and J shed 6 bases, with 10 bases lying between them. CDR3 in amino acids: CASSSGKFNEQFF. The CDR3 DNA sequence: TGCGCCAGCAGCTCCGGGAAGTTCAATGAGCAGTTCTTC.

The rearrangement uses TRBV4-2 and TRBJ2-7; 7 nucleotides line up with TRBD2. J gave up 1 base and V 1 base, and 10 bases lay outside the gene matches. CDR3 length equals 17 residues. Germline lookup yields CDR1 LGHNA and CDR2 YNFKEQ. CDR3 DNA: TGTGCCAGCAGCCAAGTAGCCTCAGGACTAGGGTCCTACGAGCAGTACTTC. Protein sequence: CASSQVASGLGSYEQYF.

CDR3 bases: TGTGCCAGCAAGCGGAACACCGGGGAGCTGTTTTTT. It is translated as CASKRNTGELFF. This rearrangement joins TRBV28 to TRBJ2-2; D is unresolved. The V and J ends lost 7 bases and 1 base respectively, with 4 bases between them. The CDR3 is 12 amino acids. Germline assignment: CDR1 MDHEN and CDR2 SYDVKM.

This clone was picked up one time. This chain connects TRBV11-2 to TRBJ1-2; TRBD1 agrees at 7 bases. The CDR3 has 15 residues. Germline CDR1 and CDR2: SGHAT and FQNNGV. The V segment lost 1 base and the J segment 2 bases; nucleotides outside the gene matches: 4. CDR3 residues: CASSLVAGGNYGYTF. CDR3 sequence (DNA): TGTGCCAGCAGCTTAGTGGCAGGGGGGAACTATGGCTACACCTTC.

V gene TRBV25-1 combines with J gene TRBJ1-2, with 7 bases identical to TRBD1. Germline lookup yields CDR1 MGHDK and CDR2 SYGVNS. The length of the CDR3 is 11 residues. V lost 8 bases to trimming and J lost 8 bases; unmatched junction nucleotides: 5. The CDR3 loop is CASLQGRGYTF. CDR3 in DNA: TGTGCCAGCTTACAGGGGCGAGGCTACACCTTC.

The chain links TRBV4-1 to TRBJ1-4, with D unclear. V lost 0 bases and J lost 0, with 11 bases in between. CDR1 is MGHRA and CDR2 is YSYEKL in the germline V gene. The CDR3 extends over 17 amino acids. CDR3 DNA sequence: TGCGCCAGCAGCCAAGATTGGAGGGCCCCAACTAATGAAAAACTGTTTTTT. Encoded protein: CASSQDWRAPTNEKLFF.

V gene TRBV4-3 combines with J gene TRBJ1-1; TRBD1 matches 8 bases. CDR1 is LGHNA, CDR2 YSLEER, per germline. The CDR3 spans 15 residues. The V gene end was trimmed by 0 bases and the J gene end by 1 base; junction bases not matched to a gene: 1. The chain's CDR3 is CASSQDRGQNTEAFF. The CDR3 DNA is TGCGCCAGCAGCCAAGACAGGGGGCAGAACACTGAAGCTTTCTTT.

J is TRBJ2-3 and V is TRBV18, with 8 nucleotides matching TRBD2. Unmatched junction bases numbered 7, after V lost 2 bases and J lost 0 bases. The CDR3 runs to 17 residues. Looked up from germline, CDR1 is KGHSH and CDR2 is LQKENI. This chain's CDR3 is CASSPFVAGGSTDTQYF. The CDR3 DNA follows: TGTGCCAGCTCACCATTCGTGGCGGGGGGAAGCACAGATACGCAGTATTTT.

The chain has TRBV7-6 and TRBJ2-1; 11 bases agree with TRBD2. CDR1 and CDR2 (germline): SGHVS, FNYEAQ. The V and J ends lost 4 bases and 9 bases, in that order; junction bases with no gene match: 5. This CDR3 is 14 amino acids long. Here the CDR3 reads CASSSGLAGGEQFF. The CDR3 coding sequence is TGTGCCAGCAGCTCTGGACTAGCGGGTGGTGAGCAGTTCTTC. The full variable domain, in which reference TRBV7-6 and TRBJ2-1 provide the parts outside the CDR3, is GAGVSQSPRYKVTKRGQDVALRCDPISGHVSLYWYRQALGQGPEFLTYFNYEAQQDKSGLPNDRFSAERPEGSISTLTIQRTEQRDSAMYRCASSSGLAGGEQFFGPGTRLTVL.

The J gene is TRBJ1-2, the V gene TRBV12-2; the table's D call of TRBD1 was not tested on the DNA. TRBV12-2 is an annotated pseudogene. This CDR3 region has 16 residues. The CDR3 DNA reads TGTGCAAGTCGCTTAGCTCCCTTGAAGGGGCCCTATGGCTACACCTTC. It specifies CASRLAPLKGPYGYTF.

The chain combines TRBV28 with TRBJ1-4; D is undetermined. CDR1 is MDHEN and CDR2 is SYDVKM in the germline V gene. V shed 6 bases and J shed 4 bases, with 3 bases lying between them. This CDR3 is 11 amino acids long. This CDR3 is CASRSNEKLFF. CDR3 DNA sequence: TGTGCCAGCAGGAGTAATGAAAAACTGTTTTTT.

V gene TRBV18 combines with J gene TRBJ2-7, with D possibly matching TRBD1 (5 bases). V dropped 3 bases and J dropped 0 bases, with 9 bases sitting between them. CDR3 length equals 14 residues. CDR1 is KGHSH, CDR2 LQKENI, per germline. CDR3 sequence (DNA): TGTGCCAGCTCACCGCAGGGAAGCTCCTACGAGCAGTACTTC. This translates into CASSPQGSSYEQYF.

This clone was seen just once. CDR3 DNA: TGTGCCAGCAGACCTCTAGCCGCCTGGGAGACCCAGTACTTC. This sequence encodes CASRPLAAWETQYF. The rearrangement uses TRBV7-8 and TRBJ2-5; possibly TRBD2 for D (5 bases). The CDR3 runs 14 residues. Germline V gene sequence: CDR1 SGHVS, CDR2 FQNEAQ. V was pared by 6 bases and J by 5 bases, with 16 bases between.

This chain connects TRBV27 to TRBJ2-7; 10 nucleotides match TRBD2. The V and J ends lost 6 bases and 3 bases, in that order; junction bases with no gene match: 8. The CDR3 covers 15 residues. Germline values: CDR1 MNHEY, CDR2 SMNVEV (reference sequence). This chain's CDR3 is CASRPSGSPFYEQYF. The CDR3 DNA is TGTGCCAGCAGACCTAGCGGGAGCCCTTTCTACGAGCAGTACTTC.